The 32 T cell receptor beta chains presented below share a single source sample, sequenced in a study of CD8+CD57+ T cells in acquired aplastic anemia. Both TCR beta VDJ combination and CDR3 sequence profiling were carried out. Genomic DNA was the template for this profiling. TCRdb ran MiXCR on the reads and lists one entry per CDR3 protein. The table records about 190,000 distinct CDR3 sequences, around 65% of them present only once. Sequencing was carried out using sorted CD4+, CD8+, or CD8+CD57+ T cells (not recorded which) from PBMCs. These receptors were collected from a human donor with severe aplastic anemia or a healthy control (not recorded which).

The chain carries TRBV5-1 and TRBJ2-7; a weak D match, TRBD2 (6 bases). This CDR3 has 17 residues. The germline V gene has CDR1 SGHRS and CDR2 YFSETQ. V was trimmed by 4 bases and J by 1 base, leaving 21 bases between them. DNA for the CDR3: TGCGCCAGCAGCCAACAAGTCGTAGCGGACCTTTCCTACGAGCAGTACTTC. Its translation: CASSQQVVADLSYEQYF.

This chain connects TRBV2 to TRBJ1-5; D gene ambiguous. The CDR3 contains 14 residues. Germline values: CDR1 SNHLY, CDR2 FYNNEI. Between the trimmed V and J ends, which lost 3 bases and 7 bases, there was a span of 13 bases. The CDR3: CASSDSEGRQPQHF. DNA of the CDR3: TGTGCCAGCAGTGATTCGGAGGGTAGGCAGCCCCAGCATTTT.

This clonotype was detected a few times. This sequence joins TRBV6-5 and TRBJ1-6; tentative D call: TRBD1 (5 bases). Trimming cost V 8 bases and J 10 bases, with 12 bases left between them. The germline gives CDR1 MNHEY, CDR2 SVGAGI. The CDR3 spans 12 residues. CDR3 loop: CASGGWGSPLHF. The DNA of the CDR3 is TGTGCCAGCGGGGGGTGGGGGTCACCCCTCCACTTT.

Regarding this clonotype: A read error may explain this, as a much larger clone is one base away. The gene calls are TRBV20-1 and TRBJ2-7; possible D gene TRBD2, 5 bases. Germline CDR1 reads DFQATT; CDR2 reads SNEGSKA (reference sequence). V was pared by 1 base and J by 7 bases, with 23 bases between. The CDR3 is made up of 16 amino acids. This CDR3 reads CSARGEGSSDVGEQYF. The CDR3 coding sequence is TGCAGTGCTAGAGGTGAGGGTAGCTCCGACGTTGGGGAGCAGTACTTC.

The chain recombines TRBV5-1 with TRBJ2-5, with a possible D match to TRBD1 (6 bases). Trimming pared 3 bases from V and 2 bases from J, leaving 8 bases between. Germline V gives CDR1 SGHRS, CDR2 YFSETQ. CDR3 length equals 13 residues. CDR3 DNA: TGCGCCAGCAGCTGGACAGTTCAAGAGACCCAGTACTTC. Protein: CASSWTVQETQYF. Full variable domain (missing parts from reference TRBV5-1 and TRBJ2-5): KAGVTQTPRYLIKTRGQQVTLSCSPISGHRSVSWYQQTPGQGLQFLFEYFSETQRNKGNFPGRFSGRQFSNSRSEMNVSTLELGDSALYLCASSWTVQETQYFGPGTRLLVL.

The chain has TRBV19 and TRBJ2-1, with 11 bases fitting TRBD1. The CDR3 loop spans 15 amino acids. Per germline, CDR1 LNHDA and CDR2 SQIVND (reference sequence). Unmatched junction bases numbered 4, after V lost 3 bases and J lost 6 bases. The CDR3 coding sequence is TGTGCCAGTAGTATGGGGACAGGGGGAGGCAATGAGCAGTTCTTC. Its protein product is CASSMGTGGGNEQFF. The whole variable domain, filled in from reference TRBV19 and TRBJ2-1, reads DGGITQSPKYLFRKEGQNVTLSCEQNLNHDAMYWYRQDPGQGLRLIYYSQIVNDFQKGDIAEGYSVSREKKESFPLTVTSAQKNPTAFYLCASSMGTGGGNEQFFGPGTRLTVL.

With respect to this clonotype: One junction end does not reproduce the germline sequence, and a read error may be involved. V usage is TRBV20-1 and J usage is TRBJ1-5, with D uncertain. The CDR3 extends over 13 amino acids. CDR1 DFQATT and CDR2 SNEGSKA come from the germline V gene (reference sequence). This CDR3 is CGAYDGSNQPQHF. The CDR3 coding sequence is TGCGGTGCTTACGACGGTAGCAATCAGCCCCAGCATTTT.

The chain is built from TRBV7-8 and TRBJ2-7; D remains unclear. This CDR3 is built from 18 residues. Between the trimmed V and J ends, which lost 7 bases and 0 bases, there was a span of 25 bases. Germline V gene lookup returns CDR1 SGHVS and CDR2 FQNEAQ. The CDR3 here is CASIPPRRTSPSSYEQYF. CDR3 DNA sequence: TGTGCCAGCATCCCGCCCCGAAGGACGAGCCCCAGCTCCTACGAGCAGTACTTC.

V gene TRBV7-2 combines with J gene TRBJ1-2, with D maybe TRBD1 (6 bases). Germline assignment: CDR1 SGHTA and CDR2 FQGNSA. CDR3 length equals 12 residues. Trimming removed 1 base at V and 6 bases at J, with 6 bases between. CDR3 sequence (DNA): TGTGCCAGCAGCTTAGAGGGGGATGGCTACACCTTC. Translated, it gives CASSLEGDGYTF.

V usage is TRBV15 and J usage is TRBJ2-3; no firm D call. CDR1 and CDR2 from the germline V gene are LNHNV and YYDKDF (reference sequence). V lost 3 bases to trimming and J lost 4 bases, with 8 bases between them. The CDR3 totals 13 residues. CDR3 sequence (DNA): TGTGCCACCAGCAGGGACGGAGCAGATACGCAGTATTTT. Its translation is CATSRDGADTQYF.

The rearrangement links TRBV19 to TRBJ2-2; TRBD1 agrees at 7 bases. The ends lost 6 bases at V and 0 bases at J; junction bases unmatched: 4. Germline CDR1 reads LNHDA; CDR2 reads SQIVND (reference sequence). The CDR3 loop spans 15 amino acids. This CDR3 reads CASRVQGSNTGELFF. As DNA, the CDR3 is TGTGCCAGTAGAGTACAGGGGTCGAACACCGGGGAGCTGTTTTTT.

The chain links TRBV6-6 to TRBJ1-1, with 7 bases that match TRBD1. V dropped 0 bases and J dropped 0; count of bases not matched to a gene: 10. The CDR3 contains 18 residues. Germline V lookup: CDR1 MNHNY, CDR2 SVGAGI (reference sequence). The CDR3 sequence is CASSYSLAGQTMNTEAFF. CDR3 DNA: TGTGCCAGCAGTTACTCCCTAGCGGGACAGACGATGAACACTGAAGCTTTCTTT.

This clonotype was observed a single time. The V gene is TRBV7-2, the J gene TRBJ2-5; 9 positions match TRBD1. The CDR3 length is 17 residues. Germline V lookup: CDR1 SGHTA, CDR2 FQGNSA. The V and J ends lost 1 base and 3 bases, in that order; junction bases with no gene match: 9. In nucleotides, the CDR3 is TGTGCCAGCAGCTTAGTCGGGACAGGGTTAGGAGAAGAGACCCAGTACTTC. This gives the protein CASSLVGTGLGEETQYF. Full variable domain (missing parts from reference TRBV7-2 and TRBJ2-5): GAGVSQSPSNKVTEKGKDVELRCDPISGHTALYWYRQSLGQGLEFLIYFQGNSAPDKSGLPSDRFSAERTGGSVSTLTIQRTQQEDSAVYLCASSLVGTGLGEETQYFGPGTRLLVL.

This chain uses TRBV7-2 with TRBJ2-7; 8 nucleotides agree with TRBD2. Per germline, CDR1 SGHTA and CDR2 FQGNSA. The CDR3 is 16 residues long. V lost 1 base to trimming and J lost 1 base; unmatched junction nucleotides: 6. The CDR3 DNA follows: TGTGCCAGCAGCTTAGACGGTAGCGGGATTTCCTACGAGCAGTACTTC. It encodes CASSLDGSGISYEQYF.

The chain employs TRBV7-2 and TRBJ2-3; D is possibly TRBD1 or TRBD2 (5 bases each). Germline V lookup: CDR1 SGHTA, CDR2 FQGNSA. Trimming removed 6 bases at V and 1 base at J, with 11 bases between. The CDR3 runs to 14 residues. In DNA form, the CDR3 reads TGTGCCAGCAGGGGACCTTTTGGCACAGATACGCAGTATTTT. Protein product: CASRGPFGTDTQYF.

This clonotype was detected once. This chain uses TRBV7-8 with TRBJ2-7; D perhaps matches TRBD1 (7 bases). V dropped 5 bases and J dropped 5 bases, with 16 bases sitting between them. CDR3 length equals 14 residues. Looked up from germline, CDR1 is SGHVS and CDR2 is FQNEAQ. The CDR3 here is CASSPRGVFNEQYF. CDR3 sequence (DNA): TGTGCCAGCAGCCCCAGGGGGGTGTTTAACGAGCAGTACTTC.

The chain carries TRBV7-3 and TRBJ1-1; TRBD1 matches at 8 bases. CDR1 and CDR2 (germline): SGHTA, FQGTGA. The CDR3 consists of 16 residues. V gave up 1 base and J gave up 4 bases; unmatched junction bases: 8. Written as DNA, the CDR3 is TGTGCCAGCAGCTTAATAGGACCAGGGGGCGGCACTGAAGCTTTCTTT. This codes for CASSLIGPGGGTEAFF.

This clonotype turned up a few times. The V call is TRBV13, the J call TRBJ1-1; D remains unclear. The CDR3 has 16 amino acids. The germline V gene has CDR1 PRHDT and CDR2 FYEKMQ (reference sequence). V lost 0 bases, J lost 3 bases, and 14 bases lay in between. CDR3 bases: TGTGCCAGCAGCTTAGGATTAGTTGGGAGGTACACTGAAGCTTTCTTT. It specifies CASSLGLVGRYTEAFF.

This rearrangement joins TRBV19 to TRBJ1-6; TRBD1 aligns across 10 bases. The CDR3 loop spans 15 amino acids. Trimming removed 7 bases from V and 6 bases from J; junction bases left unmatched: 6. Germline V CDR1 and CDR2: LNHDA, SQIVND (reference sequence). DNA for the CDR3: TGTGCCAGTACAACGACAGGGGGCTTTAATTCACCCCTCCACTTT. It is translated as CASTTTGGFNSPLHF.

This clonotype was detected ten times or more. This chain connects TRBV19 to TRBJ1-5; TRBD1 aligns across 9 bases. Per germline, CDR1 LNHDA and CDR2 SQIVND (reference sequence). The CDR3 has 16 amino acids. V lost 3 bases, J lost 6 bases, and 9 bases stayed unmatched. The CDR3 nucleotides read TGTGCCAGTAGTATTCCCGACAGGGGGTTTGGTCAGCCCCAGCATTTT. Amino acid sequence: CASSIPDRGFGQPQHF.

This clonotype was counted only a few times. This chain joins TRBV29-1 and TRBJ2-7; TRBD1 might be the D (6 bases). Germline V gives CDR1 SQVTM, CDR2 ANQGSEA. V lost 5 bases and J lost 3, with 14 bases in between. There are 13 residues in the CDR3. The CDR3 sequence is CSVNGQRLYEQYF. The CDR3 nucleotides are TGCAGCGTTAACGGACAGAGACTCTACGAGCAGTACTTC.

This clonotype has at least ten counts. DNA for the CDR3: TGCGCCAGCAATAGCTGGGCATCGAACACTGAAGCTTTCTTT. Translated: CASNSWASNTEAFF. The chain recombines TRBV5-1 with TRBJ1-1, with no clear D. The CDR3 runs 14 residues. Germline assignment: CDR1 SGHRS and CDR2 YFSETQ. V shed 6 bases and J shed 1 base, with 13 bases lying between them.

CDR3 protein: CASSLAWAGAYNEQFF. For the CDR3, the DNA is TGTGCCAGCAGCTTGGCCTGGGCAGGGGCCTACAATGAGCAGTTCTTC. The chain joins TRBV5-4 to TRBJ2-1; D possibly corresponds to TRBD1 (6 bases). The CDR3 spans 16 residues. V dropped 0 bases and J dropped 2 bases, with 12 bases sitting between them. From germline, CDR1 is SGHNT and CDR2 YYREEE (reference sequence).

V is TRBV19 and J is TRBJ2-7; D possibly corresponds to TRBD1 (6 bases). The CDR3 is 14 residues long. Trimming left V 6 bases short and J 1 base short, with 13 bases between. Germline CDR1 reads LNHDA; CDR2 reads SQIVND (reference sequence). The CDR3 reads CASSRTAISYEQYF. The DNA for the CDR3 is TGTGCCAGTAGCCGGACAGCCATATCCTACGAGCAGTACTTC.

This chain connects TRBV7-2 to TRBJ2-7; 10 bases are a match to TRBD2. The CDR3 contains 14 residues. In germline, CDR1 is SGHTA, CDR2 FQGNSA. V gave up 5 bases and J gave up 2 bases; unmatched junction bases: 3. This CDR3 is CASSQLAGTYEQYF. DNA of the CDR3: TGTGCCAGCAGCCAACTAGCGGGGACCTACGAGCAGTACTTC.

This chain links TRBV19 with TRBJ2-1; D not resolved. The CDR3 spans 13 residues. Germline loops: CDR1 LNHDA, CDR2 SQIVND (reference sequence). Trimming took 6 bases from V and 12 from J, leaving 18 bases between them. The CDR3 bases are TGTGCCAGTAGCTTCACCTATGGAAGTGGGCAGTTCTTC. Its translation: CASSFTYGSGQFF.

CDR3 sequence: CSVERHLNYGYTF. The CDR3 coding sequence is TGCAGCGTTGAAAGGCATCTTAACTATGGCTACACCTTC. This chain links TRBV29-1 with TRBJ1-2; no definite D call. V lost 2 bases and J 1 base, leaving 8 bases between the germline ends. CDR3 length equals 13 residues. Germline CDR1 SQVTM, CDR2 ANQGSEA.

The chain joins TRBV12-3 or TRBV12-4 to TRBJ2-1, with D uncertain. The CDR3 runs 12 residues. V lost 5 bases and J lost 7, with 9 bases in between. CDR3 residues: CASSDTPNEQFF. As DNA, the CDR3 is TGTGCCAGCAGTGACACCCCAAATGAGCAGTTCTTC.

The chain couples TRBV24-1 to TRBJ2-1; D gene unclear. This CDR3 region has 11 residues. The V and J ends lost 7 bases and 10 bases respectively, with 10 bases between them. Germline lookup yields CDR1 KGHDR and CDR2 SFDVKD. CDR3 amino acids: CATSTSREQFF. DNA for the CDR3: TGTGCCACCAGCACCTCACGGGAGCAGTTCTTC.

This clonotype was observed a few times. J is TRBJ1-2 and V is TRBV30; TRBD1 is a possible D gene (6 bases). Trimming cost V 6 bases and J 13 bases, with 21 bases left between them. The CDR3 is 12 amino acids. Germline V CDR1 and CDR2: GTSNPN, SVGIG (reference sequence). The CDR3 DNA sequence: TGTGCCTGCACACAAGGACAGTCCGAAGCCACCTTC. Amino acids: CACTQGQSEATF.

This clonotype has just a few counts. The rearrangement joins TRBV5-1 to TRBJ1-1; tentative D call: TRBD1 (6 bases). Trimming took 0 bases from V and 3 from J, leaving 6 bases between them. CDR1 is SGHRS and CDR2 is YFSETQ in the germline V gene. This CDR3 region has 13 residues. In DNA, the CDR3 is TGCGCCAGCAGCTTGGACAGGGACACTGAAGCTTTCTTT. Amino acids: CASSLDRDTEAFF.

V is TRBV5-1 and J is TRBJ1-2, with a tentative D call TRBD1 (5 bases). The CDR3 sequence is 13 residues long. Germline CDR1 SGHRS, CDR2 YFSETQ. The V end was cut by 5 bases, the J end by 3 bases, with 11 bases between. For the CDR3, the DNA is TGCGCCAGCAGGATCGGGACGGACTATGGCTACACCTTC. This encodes CASRIGTDYGYTF.